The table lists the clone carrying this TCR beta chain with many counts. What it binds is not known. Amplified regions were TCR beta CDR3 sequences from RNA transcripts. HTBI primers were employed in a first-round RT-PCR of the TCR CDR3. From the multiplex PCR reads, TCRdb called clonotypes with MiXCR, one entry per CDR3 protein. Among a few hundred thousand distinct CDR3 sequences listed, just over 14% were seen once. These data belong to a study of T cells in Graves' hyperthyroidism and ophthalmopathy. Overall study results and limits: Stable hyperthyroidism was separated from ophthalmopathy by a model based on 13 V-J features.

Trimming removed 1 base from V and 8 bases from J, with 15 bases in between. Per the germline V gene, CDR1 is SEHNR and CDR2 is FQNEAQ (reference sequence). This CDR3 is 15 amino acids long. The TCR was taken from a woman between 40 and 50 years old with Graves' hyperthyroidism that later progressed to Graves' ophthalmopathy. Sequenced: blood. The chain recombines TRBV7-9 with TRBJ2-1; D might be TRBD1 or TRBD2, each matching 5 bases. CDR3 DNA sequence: TGTGCCAGCAGCTTAGGGGACCTTAGGCCGGATGAGCAGTTCTTC. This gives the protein CASSLGDLRPDEQFF.